A single sample gave rise to the 6 T cell receptor beta chains below, sequenced in a study of T cell changes during pregnancy in multiple sclerosis. Assay used: immunoSEQ multiplex PCR; TCRdb lists only in-frame clones, some missing. The data hold more than 90,000 clones, with about 93% observed a single time. The material was peripheral blood, obtained in the third trimester of pregnancy. The receptor set was obtained from a female donor with multiple sclerosis, enrolled in a pregnancy study.

The CDR3 here is CASSTAKGHGYTF. The CDR3 DNA reads as TGTGCCAGCAGTACCGCCAAGGGGCATGGCTACACCTTC. The chain is built from TRBV6-5 and TRBJ1-2; possible D gene TRBD1, 5 bases. Germline V gene data show CDR1 as MNHEY and CDR2 as SVGAGI. Trimming shortened V by 5 bases and J by 6 bases, and 13 bases separated the two germline ends. The CDR3 is 13 amino acids.

V is TRBV10-3 and J is TRBJ2-1, with 12 bases that match TRBD2. V dropped 0 bases and J dropped 9; count of bases not matched to a gene: 9. The CDR3 covers 17 residues. From germline, CDR1 is ENHRY and CDR2 SYGVKD. In DNA, the CDR3 is TGTGCCATCAGTGAGTCTCCTAGCGGGAGGGCCGGGAGTGAGCAGTTCTTC. This gives the protein CAISESPSGRAGSEQFF.

The chain is built from TRBV5-1 and TRBJ2-5; 7 nucleotides agree with TRBD2. CDR1 SGHRS and CDR2 YFSETQ come from the germline V gene. The trim removed 1 base at V and 2 bases at J, leaving 5 bases unmatched. The CDR3 runs to 15 residues. In DNA, the CDR3 is TGCGCCAGCAGCTTGTCCGGCGGGAGACAAGAGACCCAGTACTTC. This encodes CASSLSGGRQETQYF.

The genes are TRBV5-1 and TRBJ2-4; 7 nucleotides agree with TRBD1. Trimming took 0 bases from V and 1 from J; bases not matched to a gene: 1. The CDR3 loop spans 15 amino acids. Germline V lookup: CDR1 SGHRS, CDR2 YFSETQ. This CDR3 is CASSLEGAAKNIQYF. DNA of the CDR3: TGCGCCAGCAGCTTGGAGGGGGCTGCCAAAAACATTCAGTACTTC.

V and J are TRBV5-1 and TRBJ2-2; no clear D gene. Germline CDR1 reads SGHRS; CDR2 reads YFSETQ. V lost 4 bases to trimming and J lost 0 bases, with 22 bases between them. CDR3 length equals 19 residues. CDR3 sequence (DNA): TGCGCCAGCAGCCCCACGGAAGTAAGACGGAGACCGAACACCGGGGAGCTGTTTTTT. Translating gives CASSPTEVRRRPNTGELFF.

The chain couples TRBV7-2 to TRBJ2-5; tentative D call: TRBD1 (5 bases). Germline CDR1 is SGHTA and CDR2 is FQGNSA. Trimming took off 3 bases at V and 2 bases at J, with 10 bases between the two ends. CDR3 length: 14 amino acids. CDR3 DNA sequence: TGTGCCAGCAGCTTTCGACAGACTCAAGAGACCCAGTACTTC. Amino acid sequence: CASSFRQTQETQYF.